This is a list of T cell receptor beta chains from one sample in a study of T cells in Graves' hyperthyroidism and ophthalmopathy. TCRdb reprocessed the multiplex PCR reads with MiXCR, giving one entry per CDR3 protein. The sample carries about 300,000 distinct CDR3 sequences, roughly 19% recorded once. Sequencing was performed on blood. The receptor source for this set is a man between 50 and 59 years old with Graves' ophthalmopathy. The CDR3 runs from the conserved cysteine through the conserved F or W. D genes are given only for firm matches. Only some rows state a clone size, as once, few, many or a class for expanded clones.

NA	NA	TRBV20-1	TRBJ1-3	CSAKRVAGNTIYF	TGCAGTGCTAAAAGGGTGGCTGGAAACACCATATATTTT
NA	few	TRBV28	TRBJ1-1	CASSPLLRDEAFF	TGTGCCAGCAGTCCCCTGTTAAGAGACGAAGCTTTCTTT
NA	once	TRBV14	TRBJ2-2	CASSQVRDHTGELFF	TGTGCCAGCAGCCAAGTGCGGGACCACACCGGGGAGCTGTTTTTT
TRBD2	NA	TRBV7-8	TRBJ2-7	CASSLQQREAFGREQYF	TGTGCCAGCAGCTTACAACAGCGGGAGGCGTTCGGGCGCGAGCAGTACTTC
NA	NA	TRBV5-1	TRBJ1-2	CAGSLSMAGNNYGYTF	TGTGCCGGCAGCTTGAGCATGGCGGGGAATAACTATGGCTACACCTTC
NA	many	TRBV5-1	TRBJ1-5	CASSPIPGGRGDSNQPQHF	TGCGCCAGCAGCCCAATCCCGGGTGGCAGGGGAGATAGCAATCAGCCCCAGCATTTT
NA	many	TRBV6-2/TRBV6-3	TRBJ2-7	CASSTVRGVLRAYEQYF	TGTGCCAGCAGTACGGTCAGGGGAGTGCTCCGGGCCTACGAGCAGTACTTC
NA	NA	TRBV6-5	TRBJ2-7	CASSYWRGRGGEQYF	TGTGCCAGCAGTTACTGGCGTGGCAGGGGAGGCGAGCAGTACTTC
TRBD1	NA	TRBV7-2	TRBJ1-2	CASSGHRGSYGYTF	TGTGCCAGCAGCGGCCACAGGGGCAGCTATGGCTACACCTTC
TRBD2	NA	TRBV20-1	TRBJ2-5	CSASYSGGASETQYF	TGCAGTGCTAGTTATAGCGGGGGGGCCAGTGAGACCCAGTACTTC
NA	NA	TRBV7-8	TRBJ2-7	CASSLDFAIHEQYF	TGTGCCAGCAGCTTAGATTTCGCAATCCACGAGCAGTACTTC
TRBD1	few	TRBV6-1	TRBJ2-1	CASSADRGSYNEQFF	TGTGCCAGCAGTGCCGACAGGGGCAGCTACAATGAGCAGTTCTTC
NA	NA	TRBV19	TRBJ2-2	CASSIYSSNTGELFF	TGTGCCAGTAGTATTTACAGCTCGAACACCGGGGAGCTGTTTTTT
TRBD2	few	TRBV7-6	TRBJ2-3	CASSLGTSGGSTDTQYF	TGTGCCAGCAGCTTAGGGACTAGCGGAGGGAGCACAGATACGCAGTATTTT
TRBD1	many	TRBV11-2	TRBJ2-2	CASSPRTGSTGELFF	TGTGCCAGCAGCCCTCGGACAGGGAGCACCGGGGAGCTGTTTTTT
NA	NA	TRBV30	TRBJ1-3	CAGAWGLKAPIAGNTIYF	TGTGCCGGGGCGTGGGGTTTGAAAGCCCCCATTGCTGGAAACACCATATATTTT
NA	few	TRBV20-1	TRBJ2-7	CSASMAEQYF	TGCAGTGCTAGTATGGCCGAGCAGTACTTC
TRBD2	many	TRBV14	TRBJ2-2	CASSQRAGVDTGELFF	TGTGCCAGCAGCCAACGAGCGGGAGTTGACACCGGGGAGCTGTTTTTT
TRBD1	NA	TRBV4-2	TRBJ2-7	CASSPGTGFEQYF	TGTGCCAGCAGCCCCGGGACAGGGTTCGAGCAGTACTTC
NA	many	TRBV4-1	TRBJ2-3	CASSQELAKDTQYF	TGCGCCAGCAGCCAAGAACTAGCTAAGGATACGCAGTATTTT
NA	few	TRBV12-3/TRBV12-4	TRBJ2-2	CATWRVTGELFF	TGTGCCACCTGGCGGGTAACCGGGGAGCTGTTTTTT
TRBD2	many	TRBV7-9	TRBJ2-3	CASRRGLAGVLDTQYF	TGTGCCAGCAGGCGAGGACTAGCGGGAGTTTTAGATACGCAGTATTTT
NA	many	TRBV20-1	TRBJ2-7	CSATLRPTYEQYF	TGCAGTGCTACCTTGCGACCCACCTACGAGCAGTACTTC
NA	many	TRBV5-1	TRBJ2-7	CASSLEGVSSYEQYF	TGCGCCAGCAGCTTGGAAGGCGTGAGCTCCTACGAGCAGTACTTC
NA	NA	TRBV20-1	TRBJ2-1	CSASGTPSNEQFF	TGCAGTGCTAGCGGGACTCCGTCCAATGAGCAGTTCTTC
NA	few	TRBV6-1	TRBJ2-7	CASSEAVGSGQADKGAYEQYF	TGTGCCAGCAGTGAAGCCGTGGGTAGCGGGCAAGCAGACAAGGGGGCCTACGAGCAGTACTTC
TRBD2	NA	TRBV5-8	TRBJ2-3	CASSLGLAGGVDTQYF	TGTGCCAGCAGCTTGGGGCTAGCGGGAGGCGTAGATACGCAGTATTTT
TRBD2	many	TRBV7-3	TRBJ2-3	CASSLPGGSTDTQYF	TGTGCCAGCAGCTTACCGGGAGGGAGCACAGATACGCAGTATTTT
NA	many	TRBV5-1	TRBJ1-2	CASSGGQSNYGYTF	TGCGCCAGCAGCGGAGGACAGTCTAACTATGGCTACACCTTC
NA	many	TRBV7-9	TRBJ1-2	CASSLALQGSDGYTF	TGTGCCAGCAGCTTAGCGTTGCAGGGCTCTGATGGCTACACCTTC
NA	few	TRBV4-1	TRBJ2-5	CASSPRRTGREGETQYF	TGCGCCAGCAGCCCCCGACGGACCGGGCGCGAGGGAGAGACCCAGTACTTC
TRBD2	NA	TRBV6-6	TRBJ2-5	CASSYSRGRASETQYF	TGTGCCAGCAGTTACTCGCGCGGGAGGGCCTCAGAGACCCAGTACTTC
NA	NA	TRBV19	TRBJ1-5	CASTSPGGLANQPQHF	TGTGCCAGTACCTCCCCGGGCGGCTTAGCAAATCAGCCCCAGCATTTT
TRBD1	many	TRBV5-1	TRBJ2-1	CASSRGTGNNEQFF	TGCGCCAGCAGCAGGGGGACAGGCAACAATGAGCAGTTCTTC
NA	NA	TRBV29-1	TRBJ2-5	CSAPLGPGLPTETQYF	TGCAGCGCGCCTTTAGGTCCGGGTTTACCAACAGAGACCCAGTACTTC
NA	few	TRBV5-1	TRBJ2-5	CASSLGGGGGETQYF	TGCGCCAGCAGCTTGGGCGGAGGGGGCGGAGAGACCCAGTACTTC
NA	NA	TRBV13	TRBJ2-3	CASSPPEAVLSDTQYF	TGTGCCAGCTCCCCCCCGGAAGCGGTGCTTTCAGATACGCAGTATTTT
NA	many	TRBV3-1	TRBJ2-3	CASSYIDGSQYF	TGTGCCAGCAGCTACATAGACGGGTCGCAGTATTTT
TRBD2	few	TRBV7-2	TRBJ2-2	CASSLFSGNTGELFF	TGTGCCAGCAGTTTATTTAGCGGGAATACCGGGGAGCTGTTTTTT
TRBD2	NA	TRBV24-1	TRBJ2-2	CATSDRGLANTGELFF	TGTGCCACCAGTGATCGGGGACTAGCGAACACCGGGGAGCTGTTTTTT
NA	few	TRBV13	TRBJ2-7	CASSPPERSSYEQYF	TGTGCCAGCAGCCCACCGGAAAGGAGCTCCTACGAGCAGTACTTC
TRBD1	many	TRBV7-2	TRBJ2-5	CASSLGAGQEETQYF	TGTGCCAGCAGCTTAGGGGCAGGACAGGAAGAGACCCAGTACTTC
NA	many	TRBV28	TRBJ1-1	CASSLPYGNTEAFF	TGTGCCAGCAGCCTCCCCTACGGGAACACTGAAGCTTTCTTT
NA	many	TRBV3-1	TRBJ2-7	CASSHAPIGGRYEQYF	TGTGCCAGCAGCCATGCCCCAATCGGGGGTCGGTACGAGCAGTACTTC
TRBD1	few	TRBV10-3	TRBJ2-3	CACQGGTDTQYF	TGTGCCTGCCAGGGGGGCACAGATACGCAGTATTTT
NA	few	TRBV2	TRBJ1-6	CATEPPPLESPLHF	TGTGCCACCGAACCGCCGCCGCTTGAGTCACCCCTCCACTTT
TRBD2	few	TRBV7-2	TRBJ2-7	CASSDTSGGAYEQYF	TGTGCCAGCAGCGACACTAGCGGAGGAGCCTACGAGCAGTACTTC
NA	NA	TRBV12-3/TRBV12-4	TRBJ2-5	CASSYRYQETQYF	TGTGCCAGCAGTTACAGGTACCAAGAGACCCAGTACTTC
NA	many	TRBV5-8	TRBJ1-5	CASSPWGRNGQPQHF	TGTGCCAGCAGCCCTTGGGGGCGCAATGGACAGCCCCAGCATTTT
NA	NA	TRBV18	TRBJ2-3	CASSPRAGSSSTDTQYF	TGTGCCAGCTCACCACGGGCTGGATCATCTAGCACAGATACGCAGTATTTT
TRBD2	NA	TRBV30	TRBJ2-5	CAWMGGREWRETQYF	TGTGCCTGGATGGGAGGGAGGGAGTGGAGGGAGACCCAGTACTTC
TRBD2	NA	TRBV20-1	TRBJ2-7	CSARDGGRGYEQYF	TGCAGTGCTAGAGATGGTGGGAGGGGTTACGAGCAGTACTTC
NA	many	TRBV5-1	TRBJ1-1	CASSLGSNTEAFF	TGTGCCAGCAGTTTAGGGTCTAACACTGAAGCTTTCTTT
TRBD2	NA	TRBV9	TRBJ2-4	CASSVGTSPTIQYF	TGTGCCAGCAGCGTAGGGACTAGCCCGACTATTCAGTACTTC
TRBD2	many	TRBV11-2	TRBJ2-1	CASSPLPSGSSYNEQFF	TGTGCCAGCAGCCCTCTTCCTAGCGGGAGTTCCTACAATGAGCAGTTCTTC
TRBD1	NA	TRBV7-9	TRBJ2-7	CASSLAGQLYEQYF	TGTGCCAGCAGCTTAGCGGGACAGCTCTACGAGCAGTACTTC
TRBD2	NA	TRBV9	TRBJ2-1	CASSRGGTGGGSYNEQFF	TGTGCCAGCAGCCGAGGAGGAACGGGAGGAGGGTCCTACAATGAGCAGTTCTTC
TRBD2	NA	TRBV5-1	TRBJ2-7	CASSSSGGGGGGTYEQYF	TGCGCCAGCAGCTCGTCGGGGGGGGGCGGGGGGGGGACCTACGAGCAGTACTTC
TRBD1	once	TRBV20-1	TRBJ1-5	CSARTGASNQPQHF	TGCAGTGCCAGGACAGGGGCTAGCAATCAGCCCCAGCATTTT